These 17 T cell receptor beta chains were sequenced from one sample in a study of TIL therapy for anti-PD-1-resistant metastatic lung cancer. The immunoSEQ assay was v3. Data came from immunoSEQ multiplex PCR; TCRdb stores just in-frame clones and leaves some out. This table holds about 60,000 clones, around 69% found once. Noted time point: pre-treatment sample, taken before nivolumab and TIL therapy. The sample was blood, taken at baseline. All receptors come from a person aged 25-79 years with non-small cell lung cancer.

The chain uses TRBV15 and TRBJ2-7; 12 nucleotides agree with TRBD1. The CDR3 is 19 amino acids. V lost 0 bases to trimming and J lost 3 bases; unmatched junction nucleotides: 12. The germline V gene encodes CDR1 LNHNV and CDR2 YYDKDF (reference sequence). The CDR3 sequence is CATSRERGQGALGFYEQYF. CDR3 nucleotide sequence: TGTGCCACCAGCAGAGAAAGGGGACAGGGGGCTCTTGGGTTCTACGAGCAGTACTTC.

There are a few counts of this clone. V usage is TRBV7-3 and J usage is TRBJ1-1; no clear D gene. Germline values: CDR1 SGHTA, CDR2 FQGTGA. With 2 bases removed from V and 7 bases from J, the gap between germline ends came to 14 bases. This CDR3 spans 14 amino acids. CDR3 nucleotide sequence: TGTGCCAGCAGCTTAGGCACTCTCAAGGATGAAGCTTTCTTT. Its translation: CASSLGTLKDEAFF.

The V and J genes are TRBV18 and TRBJ2-3; D may be TRBD1 or TRBD2 (5 bases each). Trimming stripped 1 base from V and 1 base from J, with 12 bases between. Germline CDR1 is KGHSH and CDR2 is LQKENI. CDR3 length: 16 amino acids. The CDR3 nucleotides read TGTGCCAGCTCACCACGGGGGAATCGGGGCACAGATACGCAGTATTTT. It encodes CASSPRGNRGTDTQYF.

This clone showed up just a few times. The chain joins TRBV7-2 to TRBJ2-7; D not resolved. CDR3 size: 14 residues. CDR1 and CDR2 from the germline V gene are SGHTA and FQGNSA. Trimming shortened V by 1 base and J by 1 base, and 8 bases separated the two germline ends. As DNA, the CDR3 is TGTGCCAGCAGCTTAGGGAGCGATTCCTACGAGCAGTACTTC. This translates into CASSLGSDSYEQYF.

This clone has at least ten counts. CDR3 sequence reads: CASSSTPGLGKFF. CDR3 nucleotide sequence: TGTGCCAGCAGCTCTACCCCGGGACTAGGAAAGTTCTTC. This chain joins TRBV7-8 and TRBJ2-1; TRBD2 agrees at 8 bases. Per germline, CDR1 SGHVS and CDR2 FQNEAQ. J gave up 14 bases and V 4 bases, and 10 bases lay outside the gene matches. The CDR3 is made up of 13 amino acids.

The rearrangement uses TRBV29-1 and TRBJ2-5; D may be TRBD1 (5 bases). V was cut by 7 bases and J by 3 bases, with 9 bases left in between. Germline V gene data show CDR1 as SQVTM and CDR2 as ANQGSEA. This CDR3 spans 11 amino acids. The CDR3 here is CSGLTEETQYF. CDR3 DNA: TGCAGCGGTTTGACAGAAGAGACCCAGTACTTC. The full variable domain, with the rest looked up from reference TRBV29-1 and TRBJ2-5, is SAVISQKPSRDICQRGTSLTIQCQVDSQVTMMFWYRQQPGQSLTLIATANQGSEATYESGFVIDKFPISRPNLTFSTLTVSNMSPEDSSIYLCSGLTEETQYFGPGTRLLVL.

This clone was seen a handful of times. The chain uses TRBV30 and TRBJ1-1, with D possibly matching TRBD1 (5 bases). Per germline, CDR1 GTSNPN and CDR2 SVGIG (reference sequence). This CDR3 is built from 13 residues. Trimming took 2 bases from V and 4 from J, leaving 11 bases between them. The CDR3 DNA sequence: TGTGCCTGGAGTCTGCAGGGATCCACTGAAGCTTTCTTT. Its translation is CAWSLQGSTEAFF.

The rearrangement joins TRBV6-5 to TRBJ1-5; the D is unclear. Per germline, CDR1 MNHEY and CDR2 SVGAGI. Trimming cost V 5 bases and J 3 bases, with 14 bases left between them. CDR3 length: 15 amino acids. The CDR3 loop is CASSPGWADNQPQHF. The DNA of the CDR3 is TGTGCCAGCAGTCCGGGTTGGGCAGACAATCAGCCCCAGCATTTT.

The rearrangement uses TRBV2 and TRBJ2-2, with unresolved D. Trimming removed 6 bases from V and 4 bases from J, with 12 bases in between. The CDR3 loop spans 14 amino acids. Germline CDR1 reads SNHLY; CDR2 reads FYNNEI. In DNA, the CDR3 is TGTGCCAGCAGGACCCAAGAAGCCACCGGGGAGCTGTTTTTT. Translated: CASRTQEATGELFF.

This clone showed up just once. The rearrangement uses TRBV4-2 and TRBJ2-2; no clear D gene. V lost 0 bases to trimming and J lost 0 bases, with 8 bases between them. The CDR3 spans 16 residues. Germline V lookup: CDR1 LGHNA, CDR2 YNFKEQ. The CDR3 DNA is TGTGCCAGCAGCCAAGATCGTGGGGCGAACACCGGGGAGCTGTTTTTT. Translating gives CASSQDRGANTGELFF.

V and J are TRBV5-5 and TRBJ2-1, with a possible D match to TRBD1 (6 bases). The CDR3 contains 16 residues. CDR1 is SGHKS, CDR2 YYEKEE, per germline (reference sequence). V dropped 2 bases and J dropped 1 base, with 13 bases sitting between them. This chain's CDR3 is CASSFSAGVSYNEQFF. For the CDR3, the DNA is TGTGCCAGCAGCTTTTCCGCAGGGGTATCCTACAATGAGCAGTTCTTC.

This sequence joins TRBV18 and TRBJ2-2, with D unclear. With 4 bases removed from V and 1 base from J, the gap between germline ends came to 4 bases. Germline V gene sequence: CDR1 KGHSH, CDR2 LQKENI. The CDR3 covers 13 residues. CDR3 region: CASSLQNTGELFF. The CDR3 DNA sequence: TGTGCCAGCTCACTACAGAACACCGGGGAGCTGTTTTTT.

This clone was detected only a few times. The chain has TRBV6-1 and TRBJ1-5, with a weak D call TRBD1 (5 bases). The CDR3 loop spans 14 amino acids. Germline CDR1 reads MNHNS; CDR2 reads SASEGT. Trimming removed 3 bases at V and 7 bases at J, with 13 bases between. CDR3 DNA sequence: TGTGCCAGCAGTGACAATATCAGGGTACAGCCCCAGCATTTT. Translated, it gives CASSDNIRVQPQHF.

The rearrangement links TRBV28 to TRBJ1-4; weak D call: TRBD1 (5 bases). The CDR3 length is 13 residues. Looked up from germline, CDR1 is MDHEN and CDR2 is SYDVKM. The V and J ends lost 6 bases and 6 bases respectively, with 11 bases between them. In DNA form, the CDR3 reads TGTGCCAGCAGCCCCGGGACGGATGAAAAACTGTTTTTT. Its protein product is CASSPGTDEKLFF.

The V and J genes are TRBV7-8 and TRBJ1-6; D is unresolved. This CDR3 contains 15 residues. V was pared by 8 bases and J by 0 bases, with 11 bases between. Germline V gene data show CDR1 as SGHVS and CDR2 as FQNEAQ. CDR3 sequence (DNA): TGTGCCAGCTCCGATCGAAGCTCCTATAATTCACCCCTCCACTTT. Its protein is CASSDRSSYNSPLHF.

This chain uses TRBV7-3 with TRBJ1-1, with 7 bases identical to TRBD1. V shed 3 bases, J shed 7 bases, and the junction held 5 bases outside the gene matches. The CDR3 is 13 amino acids. Germline V lookup: CDR1 SGHTA, CDR2 FQGTGA. As DNA, the CDR3 is TGTGCCAGCAGCTTCGAGGGGGCGGGTGAAGCTTTCTTT. Amino acids: CASSFEGAGEAFF. Complete variable domain (other parts from reference TRBV7-3 and TRBJ1-1): GAGVSQTPSNKVTEKGKYVELRCDPISGHTALYWYRQSLGQGPEFLIYFQGTGAADDSGLPNDRFFAVRPEGSVSTLKIQRTERGDSAVYLCASSFEGAGEAFFGQGTRLTVV.

This chain links TRBV6-6 with TRBJ1-3; no firm D call. The length of the CDR3 is 16 residues. V lost 5 bases and J 0 bases, leaving 14 bases between the germline ends. Germline lookup yields CDR1 MNHNY and CDR2 SVGAGI (reference sequence). CDR3 bases: TGTGCCAGCAGTCCCCCTCTGGTAGACTCTGGAAACACCATATATTTT. Its translation is CASSPPLVDSGNTIYF.